This passage covers 27 T cell receptor beta chains from one sample sequenced in a study of CD8+ T cells in alopecia areata. Sequencing used cDNA as its template, made by extracting RNA and reverse transcribing it. Only in-frame clones appear in the TCRdb table, and some are missing; sequencing was by immunoSEQ multiplex PCR. Of 120,000 or so clones detected, 35% to 40% appear once; the ten largest clones hold 3% to 3.5%. Sequencing used CD4+ T cells sorted from blood. The origin of the receptors is a human donor with alopecia areata.

This clone has only a few counts. This chain joins TRBV5-1 and TRBJ2-1; the match to TRBD2 covers 12 bases. The CDR3 runs 16 residues. The ends lost 4 bases at V and 5 bases at J; junction bases unmatched: 7. Germline values: CDR1 SGHRS, CDR2 YFSETQ. As DNA, the CDR3 is TGCGCCAGCAGCCCGACTAGCGGGAGTACCAACAATGAGCAGTTCTTC. Translation gives CASSPTSGSTNNEQFF.

The genes are TRBV29-1 and TRBJ2-6; 7 bases agree with TRBD1. Germline V CDR1 and CDR2: SQVTM, ANQGSEA. The CDR3 length is 14 residues. Unmatched junction bases numbered 3, after V lost 5 bases and J lost 2 bases. The DNA of the CDR3 is TGCAGCGTTTTTACAGGGGCTGGGGCCAACGTCCTGACTTTC. Translated: CSVFTGAGANVLTF.

The J gene is TRBJ1-2, the V gene TRBV29-1; 9 bases are a match to TRBD1. V shed 0 bases, J shed 7 bases, and the junction held 6 bases outside the gene matches. Germline CDR1 is SQVTM and CDR2 is ANQGSEA. This CDR3 region has 14 residues. The CDR3 is CSVEEQTGGVGYTF. The CDR3 nucleotides read TGCAGCGTTGAAGAGCAGACAGGGGGAGTTGGCTACACCTTC.

This clone was seen a few times. The chain carries TRBV7-2 and TRBJ2-3; 7 bases fit TRBD1. Germline loops: CDR1 SGHTA, CDR2 FQGNSA. CDR3 length: 16 residues. The trim removed 2 bases at V and 4 bases at J, leaving 9 bases unmatched. The CDR3 loop is CASSLQGVLSADTQYF. CDR3 in DNA: TGTGCCAGCAGCTTACAGGGGGTGTTATCAGCAGATACGCAGTATTTT.

The V and J genes are TRBV10-3 and TRBJ1-6; D remains ambiguous. Looked up from germline, CDR1 is ENHRY and CDR2 is SYGVKD. This CDR3 contains 15 residues. With 0 bases removed from V and 6 bases from J, the gap between germline ends came to 9 bases. CDR3 region: CAISESSQSNSPLHF. The CDR3, as DNA: TGTGCCATCAGTGAGTCCTCACAGTCTAATTCACCCCTCCACTTT.

The sample holds a few counts of this clone. The V and J genes are TRBV29-1 and TRBJ2-1; D not resolved. The CDR3 runs to 12 residues. Germline V gene sequence: CDR1 SQVTM, CDR2 ANQGSEA. With 7 bases removed from V and 0 bases from J, the gap between germline ends came to 7 bases. The CDR3 region has the DNA TGCAGCGCCAGGAGCTCCTACAATGAGCAGTTCTTC. It codes for CSARSSYNEQFF.

The V and J genes are TRBV5-1 and TRBJ2-3; 8 bases are a match to TRBD2. Germline V gives CDR1 SGHRS, CDR2 YFSETQ. V lost 0 bases to trimming and J lost 5 bases; unmatched junction nucleotides: 8. This CDR3 is 16 amino acids long. The CDR3 spells CASSLGAGTSGDTQYF. In nucleotides, the CDR3 is TGCGCCAGCAGCTTGGGGGCCGGGACTAGTGGAGATACGCAGTATTTT. Full variable domain (missing parts from reference TRBV5-1 and TRBJ2-3): KAGVTQTPRYLIKTRGQQVTLSCSPISGHRSVSWYQQTPGQGLQFLFEYFSETQRNKGNFPGRFSGRQFSNSRSEMNVSTLELGDSALYLCASSLGAGTSGDTQYFGPGTRLTVL.

The rearrangement joins TRBV29-1 to TRBJ1-4; the D is unclear. V lost 5 bases to trimming and J lost 8 bases, with 12 bases between them. The germline V gene has CDR1 SQVTM and CDR2 ANQGSEA. This CDR3 is built from 12 residues. This chain's CDR3 is CSVIPPGEKLFF. The CDR3 DNA follows: TGCAGCGTTATCCCCCCGGGAGAAAAACTGTTTTTT.

The chain uses TRBV4-1 and TRBJ2-1; TRBD1 might be the D (6 bases). The CDR3 has 16 amino acids. V was trimmed by 2 bases and J by 2 bases, leaving 13 bases between them. Germline CDR1 MGHRA, CDR2 YSYEKL. The CDR3 sequence: CASSQPTGSPYNEQFF. Written as DNA, the CDR3 is TGCGCCAGCAGCCAACCAACAGGGAGTCCCTACAATGAGCAGTTCTTC.

This clone came up many times. V is TRBV28 and J is TRBJ1-1; weak D call: TRBD1 (5 bases). V lost 7 bases and J lost 7, with 19 bases in between. The CDR3 is made up of 14 amino acids. Germline CDR1 MDHEN, CDR2 SYDVKM. This CDR3 reads CASTVLRGVIEAFF. DNA for the CDR3: TGTGCCAGCACCGTTTTGCGGGGGGTGATTGAAGCTTTCTTT.

This clone was recorded a few times. The rearrangement joins TRBV4-2 to TRBJ2-4; D not certain. The CDR3 covers 15 residues. From germline, CDR1 is LGHNA and CDR2 YNFKEQ. Trimming pared 3 bases from V and 5 bases from J, leaving 14 bases between. The chain's CDR3 is CASSHHGVVENIQYF. In nucleotides, the CDR3 is TGTGCCAGCAGCCACCATGGCGTGGTGGAAAACATTCAGTACTTC.

The chain employs TRBV15 and TRBJ1-5, with 8 bases aligning to TRBD1. Per germline, CDR1 LNHNV and CDR2 YYDKDF (reference sequence). Trimming took 2 bases from V and 5 from J; bases not matched to a gene: 8. This CDR3 region has 16 residues. The CDR3 DNA is TGTGCCACCAGCAGACTGGGACAGGTAGGGGATCAGCCCCAGCATTTT. Translating it yields CATSRLGQVGDQPQHF.

This clone has only one observation. The chain joins TRBV5-6 to TRBJ2-7; tentative D call: TRBD1 (6 bases). CDR3 length equals 18 residues. Trimming stripped 2 bases from V and 2 bases from J, with 23 bases between. Germline CDR1 is SGHDT and CDR2 is YYEEEE. The CDR3: CASSFYSVWGQTPYEQYF. The CDR3 nucleotides read TGTGCCAGCAGCTTCTATTCTGTCTGGGGGCAGACCCCCTACGAGCAGTACTTC. The whole variable domain, remainder taken from reference TRBV5-6 and TRBJ2-7, is DAGVTQSPTHLIKTRGQQVTLRCSPKSGHDTVSWYQQALGQGPQFIFQYYEEEERQRGNFPDRFSGHQFPNYSSELNVNALLLGDSALYLCASSFYSVWGQTPYEQYFGPGTRLTVT.

This chain links TRBV28 with TRBJ2-1; 11 nucleotides match TRBD2. The length of the CDR3 is 14 residues. The V gene's germline CDR1 is MDHEN and CDR2 SYDVKM. J gave up 8 bases and V 3 bases, and 3 bases lay outside the gene matches. CDR3 DNA sequence: TGTGCCAGCAGTTTTACTAGCGGGAGCGATGAGCAGTTCTTC. Translating it yields CASSFTSGSDEQFF.

Only a few counts were recorded for this clone. J is TRBJ2-4 and V is TRBV4-3, with D possibly being TRBD1 (8 bases). Germline V lookup: CDR1 LGHNA, CDR2 YSLEER. The CDR3 covers 15 residues. Deletions cut 4 bases from V and 6 bases from J, with 16 bases between. The CDR3 is CASSLQDREGNIQYF. The CDR3 DNA sequence: TGCGCCAGCAGCCTACAGGACAGGGAGGGAAACATTCAGTACTTC.

With respect to this clone: Distinct nucleotide sequences in the sample also encode this CDR3. The V and J genes are TRBV29-1 and TRBJ1-1; D unclear. CDR1 and CDR2 from the germline V gene are SQVTM and ANQGSEA. The CDR3 has 13 residues. Deletions cut 3 bases from V and 1 base from J, with 9 bases between. CDR3 in amino acids: CSVDLTENTEAFF. Here the CDR3 DNA reads TGCAGCGTTGACCTTACAGAGAACACTGAAGCTTTCTTT.

V and J are TRBV2 and TRBJ2-3, with D maybe TRBD1 (6 bases). This CDR3 is built from 16 residues. From germline, CDR1 is SNHLY and CDR2 FYNNEI. V lost 6 bases, J lost 2 bases, and 18 bases lay in between. CDR3 DNA: TGTGCCAGCAGCCTCGGGGCTGCAGGGGACACAGATACGCAGTATTTT. It encodes CASSLGAAGDTDTQYF.

The chain couples TRBV7-3 to TRBJ2-3, with D perhaps matching TRBD2 (6 bases). V dropped 6 bases and J dropped 11 bases, with 18 bases sitting between them. CDR1 is SGHTA, CDR2 FQGTGA, per germline. The CDR3 contains 13 residues. The CDR3 nucleotides are TGTGCCAGCAGTTACCATCCGGGGACTGAGCAGTATTTT. Its translation is CASSYHPGTEQYF. The full variable domain, completed using reference TRBV7-3 and TRBJ2-3, is GAGVSQTPSNKVTEKGKYVELRCDPISGHTALYWYRQSLGQGPEFLIYFQGTGAADDSGLPNDRFFAVRPEGSVSTLKIQRTERGDSAVYLCASSYHPGTEQYFGPGTRLTVL.

The J gene is TRBJ2-3, the V gene TRBV7-9; 12 bases match TRBD2. Germline-derived CDR1 and CDR2 are SEHNR and FQNEAQ (reference sequence). The V segment lost 5 bases and the J segment 5 bases; nucleotides outside the gene matches: 2. CDR3 length equals 14 residues. The CDR3 DNA reads TGTGCCAGCAGCCGGGGACTAGCGGGAGATACGCAGTATTTT. Translation: CASSRGLAGDTQYF.

The V gene is TRBV28, the J gene TRBJ2-5; D uncertain. V lost 3 bases, J lost 3 bases, and 8 bases lay in between. CDR3 size: 13 residues. Germline CDR1 and CDR2: MDHEN and SYDVKM. This chain's CDR3 is CASSFAPEETQYF. The DNA for the CDR3 is TGTGCCAGCAGTTTCGCCCCCGAAGAGACCCAGTACTTC.

The genes are TRBV7-3 and TRBJ2-3; D remains ambiguous. The V end was cut by 1 base, the J end by 2 bases, with 7 bases between. This CDR3 is 14 amino acids long. Germline CDR1 SGHTA, CDR2 FQGTGA. The CDR3 DNA reads as TGTGCCAGCAGCTTAAATGGCCTCACAGATACGCAGTATTTT. Translation gives CASSLNGLTDTQYF. Full variable domain (outside the CDR3, taken from reference TRBV7-3 and TRBJ2-3): GAGVSQTPSNKVTEKGKYVELRCDPISGHTALYWYRQSLGQGPEFLIYFQGTGAADDSGLPNDRFFAVRPEGSVSTLKIQRTERGDSAVYLCASSLNGLTDTQYFGPGTRLTVL.

Note on this clone: One end of the junction is discordant with germline, which a read error may explain. The CDR3 bases are TGTGCCAGCAGCGTGGACTACTCCGGGGACTATGACTACACCTTC. Translation: CASSVDYSGDYDYTF. The chain couples TRBV9 to TRBJ1-2; D perhaps matches TRBD1 (5 bases). Germline loops: CDR1 SGDLS, CDR2 YYNGEE. The CDR3 has 15 amino acids. Combining the CDR3 with reference TRBV9 and TRBJ1-2 gives the whole variable domain DSGVTQTPKHLITATGQRVTLRCSPRSGDLSVYWYQQSLDQGLQFLIQYYNGEERAKGNILERFSAQQFPDLHSELNLSSLELGDSALYFCASSVDYSGDYDYTFGSGTRLTVV.

The chain couples TRBV2 to TRBJ2-3, with a weak D call TRBD1 (5 bases). In germline, CDR1 is SNHLY, CDR2 FYNNEI. CDR3 size: 13 residues. V gave up 8 bases and J gave up 5 bases, with 14 bases separating them. CDR3 in amino acids: CASGAGRGDTQYF. CDR3 DNA: TGTGCCAGCGGGGCAGGGCGCGGAGATACGCAGTATTTT. The variable domain in full, with the rest retrieved from reference TRBV2 and TRBJ2-3, is EPEVTQTPSHQVTQMGQEVILRCVPISNHLYFYWYRQILGQKVEFLVSFYNNEISEKSEIFDDQFSVERPDGSNFTLKIRSTKLEDSAMYFCASGAGRGDTQYFGPGTRLTVL.

The V gene is TRBV7-3, the J gene TRBJ2-1, with TRBD1 as a possible D gene (5 bases). The V gene's germline CDR1 is SGHTA and CDR2 FQGTGA. The V end was cut by 2 bases, the J end by 6 bases, with 17 bases between. The CDR3 spans 16 residues. CDR3 protein: CASSLASVGRVNEQFF. Written as DNA, the CDR3 is TGTGCCAGCAGCTTAGCAAGTGTCGGCAGGGTCAATGAGCAGTTCTTC.

The chain joins TRBV11-2 to TRBJ1-2; D is unresolved. The V gene's germline CDR1 is SGHAT and CDR2 FQNNGV. Trimming stripped 3 bases from V and 9 bases from J, with 14 bases between. The CDR3 runs to 13 residues. The CDR3 sequence is CASSFETYNRYTF. The CDR3 nucleotides are TGTGCCAGCAGCTTCGAGACTTACAATCGCTACACCTTC. Using reference TRBV11-2 and TRBJ1-2 for the parts outside the CDR3, the full variable domain is EAGVAQSPRYKIIEKRQSVAFWCNPISGHATLYWYQQILGQGPKLLIQFQNNGVVDDSQLPKDRFSAERLKGVDSTLKIQPAKLEDSAVYLCASSFETYNRYTFGSGTRLTVV.

The rearrangement joins TRBV5-1 to TRBJ2-5, with a weak D call TRBD1 (6 bases). V was cut by 7 bases and J by 3 bases, with 13 bases left in between. CDR1 is SGHRS and CDR2 is YFSETQ in the germline V gene. The CDR3 has 13 amino acids. CDR3 DNA sequence: TGCGCCAGCTCCCTACACAGGGAAGAGACCCAGTACTTC. It translates to CASSLHREETQYF.

V usage is TRBV30 and J usage is TRBJ2-7, with D possibly matching TRBD2 (7 bases). CDR1 and CDR2 (germline): GTSNPN, SVGIG (reference sequence). This CDR3 has 12 residues. V was shortened by 3 bases and J by 6 bases, with 12 bases between the two germline ends. The CDR3 loop reads CAWSQGGAEQYF. In DNA, the CDR3 is TGTGCCTGGAGCCAAGGGGGGGCCGAGCAGTACTTC.